This T cell receptor (beta chain) was sequenced during a study of T cell responses to AZD1222 COVID-19 vaccine. The study's findings and limits: Only 5 or 6 people who got AZD1222 tested seropositive at baseline. Clonal diversity was possibly underestimated; the donors were predominantly white British and more often female. Among spike-specific TCRs, nearly half reportedly target unmutated variant regions. All repertoire sampling was performed exclusively after the peak T cell response.

Concerning this clone: Antigen specificity is unknown.

Sequencing used immunoSEQ multiplex PCR; TCRdb keeps in-frame clones, though not all of them. The table includes some 120,000 clones, 90% to 95% detected once. The material was peripheral blood, obtained on day 0 of AZD1222 vaccination. The sequence derives from an adult in good health.

The CDR3, as DNA: TGTGCCAGCGAGTACGGGACTACGTTAAATGAGCAGTTCTTC. It codes for CASEYGTTLNEQFF. J is TRBJ2-1 and V is TRBV5-6, with TRBD2 matching 7 bases. This CDR3 comprises 14 residues. Germline CDR1 reads SGHDT; CDR2 reads YYEEEE. V trimming: 7 bases; J trimming: 7 bases; junction bases outside the gene matches: 11.